The clone carrying this TCR beta chain came up once. The antigen remains undetermined. The entry originates in a study of T-cell reconstitution after alpha-beta-depleted transplantation in children. The CDR3 extends over 14 amino acids. V lost 7 bases and J lost 0, with 12 bases in between. Unique molecular identifiers were built into the TCRbeta library. Each CDR3 protein gets one entry after TCRdb re-called the PCR reads with MiXCR. The table has about 900,000 distinct CDR3 sequences, roughly 31% seen once; the top ten hold 25% to 35%. General study results and limits: About two months after transplant, alpha-beta T cells reportedly came from several hundred expanded graft clones. It was surviving recipient T cells and thymic progenitors that gave some patients high TCRbeta diversity at day 60.

The specimen was PBMCs, mostly from graft donor cells, collected 360 days after TCRalphabeta/CD19-depleted stem cell transplant. This receptor was identified in a boy under two years old who had a stem cell transplant for SCID, so the T cells may come from the graft donor. V is TRBV12-3 or TRBV12-4 and J is TRBJ1-2, with D perhaps matching TRBD1 (5 bases). The CDR3 sequence is CASTPGRANYGYTF. DNA for the CDR3: TGTGCCAGCACCCCAGGGCGAGCTAACTATGGCTACACCTTC.